The 28 T cell receptor beta chains below come from one sample, sequenced in a study of blood T cell repertoires in COVID-19. TCRdb keeps only in-frame clones here, not all; method: immunoSEQ multiplex PCR. The sample consists of 200,000 to 250,000 clones, 85% to 90% of them appearing once. The specimen sequenced was PBMCs or T cells enriched from blood (not recorded which). The receptors stem from a man aged 50-60 years who had been exposed to COVID-19.

The chain has TRBV29-1 and TRBJ2-5; weak D call: TRBD1 (5 bases). CDR1 and CDR2 from the germline V gene are SQVTM and ANQGSEA. Trimming took off 6 bases at V and 1 base at J, with 15 bases between the two ends. This CDR3 comprises 14 residues. The CDR3 loop is CSVGISTAQETQYF. CDR3 nucleotide sequence: TGCAGCGTAGGAATATCGACAGCCCAAGAGACCCAGTACTTC.

The chain carries TRBV4-1 and TRBJ1-2; D call uncertain. Germline CDR1 and CDR2: MGHRA and YSYEKL. This CDR3 spans 16 amino acids. Trimming removed 4 bases at V and 6 bases at J, with 21 bases between. CDR3 residues: CASSPVQAWSRHGYTF. In nucleotides, the CDR3 is TGCGCCAGCAGCCCCGTCCAGGCCTGGTCCCGCCATGGCTACACCTTC.

This chain uses TRBV4-1 with TRBJ2-7; possibly TRBD1 for D (6 bases). The CDR3 totals 17 residues. The V end was cut by 0 bases, the J end by 0 bases, with 15 bases between. The germline CDR1 and CDR2 sequences are MGHRA and YSYEKL. The CDR3 nucleotides are TGCGCCAGCAGCCAAGATCGAGGCAGGGGATTCTCCTACGAGCAGTACGTC. Translated: CASSQDRGRGFSYEQYV.

CDR3 nucleotides: TGTGCCAGCAGTTCCGGACAGGGAGGGCAGCCCCAGCATTTT. This gives the protein CASSSGQGGQPQHF. The V call is TRBV28, the J call TRBJ1-5; 8 nucleotides agree with TRBD1. Germline trimming cut 4 bases from V and 7 bases from J; bases unmatched to any gene: 6. This CDR3 comprises 14 residues. Per germline, CDR1 MDHEN and CDR2 SYDVKM.

The gene calls are TRBV7-3 and TRBJ1-2; D is possibly TRBD1 (6 bases). The CDR3 has 13 residues. Germline loops: CDR1 SGHTA, CDR2 FQGTGA. V lost 5 bases, J lost 4 bases, and 11 bases lay in between. CDR3 amino acids: CASSPGTLYGYTF. The CDR3 region has the DNA TGTGCCAGCAGCCCCGGGACACTCTATGGCTACACCTTC. Full variable domain (outside the CDR3, taken from reference TRBV7-3 and TRBJ1-2): GAGVSQTPSNKVTEKGKYVELRCDPISGHTALYWYRQSLGQGPEFLIYFQGTGAADDSGLPNDRFFAVRPEGSVSTLKIQRTERGDSAVYLCASSPGTLYGYTFGSGTRLTVV.

The chain links TRBV27 to TRBJ1-6, with unresolved D. CDR3 length: 15 residues. The V gene lost 7 bases and the J gene lost 10 bases, with 20 bases spanning the gap. Germline V gives CDR1 MNHEY, CDR2 SMNVEV (reference sequence). This CDR3 reads CASTPMASELSPLHF. CDR3 DNA: TGTGCCAGCACCCCCATGGCTAGTGAGCTGTCACCCCTCCACTTT.

The chain couples TRBV5-4 to TRBJ2-5; D may be TRBD1 (6 bases). V lost 3 bases and J 5 bases, leaving 11 bases between the germline ends. The CDR3 totals 13 residues. In germline, CDR1 is SGHNT, CDR2 YYREEE (reference sequence). The CDR3 DNA reads as TGTGCCAGCAGCTCCAGGGGAAGGGAGACCCAGTACTTC. Encoded protein: CASSSRGRETQYF.

This chain connects TRBV7-3 to TRBJ2-1, with 8 bases fitting TRBD2. The CDR3 is 16 amino acids. The J segment lost 3 bases and the V segment lost 1 base, leaving 5 bases of the junction unmatched. Germline V CDR1 and CDR2: SGHTA, FQGTGA. CDR3 in amino acids: CASSLISGTNYNEQFF. Here the CDR3 DNA reads TGTGCCAGCAGCTTAATTAGCGGGACAAACTACAATGAGCAGTTCTTC.

The gene calls are TRBV5-1 and TRBJ2-7, with 7 bases matching TRBD2. CDR1 and CDR2 (germline): SGHRS, YFSETQ. The CDR3 runs 15 residues. V was pared by 2 bases and J by 7 bases, with 12 bases of the junction left unmatched. CDR3 bases: TGCGCCAGCAGCTTAGCGGCGGGGGTGCTACGAGAGCAGTACTTC. Translating gives CASSLAAGVLREQYF.

This rearrangement joins TRBV11-2 to TRBJ2-1; 8 bases are a match to TRBD1. Per germline, CDR1 SGHAT and CDR2 FQNNGV. The trim removed 5 bases at V and 4 bases at J, leaving 4 bases unmatched. The CDR3 is 14 amino acids. The CDR3 DNA reads TGTGCCAGCAGCCGGGACAGGACTTACAATGAGCAGTTCTTC. It specifies CASSRDRTYNEQFF.

The chain joins TRBV29-1 to TRBJ1-2; 9 bases align to TRBD1. The CDR3 totals 14 residues. The V gene end was trimmed by 1 base and the J gene end by 7 bases; junction bases not matched to a gene: 7. Looked up from germline, CDR1 is SQVTM and CDR2 is ANQGSEA. CDR3 DNA sequence: TGCAGCGTTGAAGGTTACAGGGGGCAGATTGGCTACACCTTC. Its translation is CSVEGYRGQIGYTF.

CDR3 sequence (DNA): TGTGCCAGTAGTATCCGCTGGGTCGGGGAGACCCAGTACTTC. It codes for CASSIRWVGETQYF. V gene TRBV19 combines with J gene TRBJ2-5; D gene ambiguous. The CDR3 contains 14 residues. Looked up from germline, CDR1 is LNHDA and CDR2 is SQIVND (reference sequence). V gave up 3 bases and J gave up 5 bases, with 13 bases separating them.

This clone has only one observation. The chain carries TRBV5-1 and TRBJ1-2; 8 bases fit TRBD1. Trimming at V came to 1 base and at J to 4 bases, leaving 3 bases not matched to a gene. This CDR3 region has 14 residues. From germline, CDR1 is SGHRS and CDR2 YFSETQ. The CDR3 sequence is CASSLTGGAYGYTF. CDR3 bases: TGCGCCAGCAGCTTGACAGGGGGGGCCTATGGCTACACCTTC. Variable domain in full (rest from reference TRBV5-1 and TRBJ1-2): KAGVTQTPRYLIKTRGQQVTLSCSPISGHRSVSWYQQTPGQGLQFLFEYFSETQRNKGNFPGRFSGRQFSNSRSEMNVSTLELGDSALYLCASSLTGGAYGYTFGSGTRLTVV.

The rearrangement links TRBV6-5 to TRBJ1-1; perhaps TRBD1 as D (5 bases). In germline, CDR1 is MNHEY, CDR2 SVGAGI. The CDR3 sequence is 14 residues long. Trimming left V 5 bases short and J 1 base short, with 11 bases between. The DNA of the CDR3 is TGTGCCAGCAGTCAATATGACAGGAACACTGAAGCTTTCTTT. This translates into CASSQYDRNTEAFF.

The chain joins TRBV28 to TRBJ1-2, with 7 bases lining up with TRBD1. The CDR3 is 17 amino acids. V lost 6 bases and J lost 2; bases outside the gene matches: 15. Germline CDR1 reads MDHEN; CDR2 reads SYDVKM. The CDR3 protein is CASSLAGTGARNYGYTF. In nucleotides, the CDR3 is TGTGCCAGCAGCTTAGCGGGAACAGGGGCGAGGAACTATGGCTACACCTTC.

CDR3 in DNA: TGTGCCAGCAGCAAAGAAGTAGGTCAGGACAGCAGGAACTACGAGCAGTACGTC. It yields the protein CASSKEVGQDSRNYEQYV. The V call is TRBV21-1, the J call TRBJ2-7; the table's D call of TRBD1 was not tested on the DNA. TRBV21-1 is listed as a pseudogene. This CDR3 is 18 amino acids long.

The rearrangement joins TRBV7-2 to TRBJ1-5; unclear D gene. This CDR3 region has 16 residues. Germline-derived CDR1 and CDR2 are SGHTA and FQGNSA. V lost 5 bases, J lost 0 bases, and 14 bases lay in between. CDR3 DNA: TGTGCCAGCAGCGCCTCCAGGCACCCTAGCAATCAGCCCCAGCATTTT. It yields the protein CASSASRHPSNQPQHF.

J is TRBJ1-5 and V is TRBV6-1; D gene ambiguous. This CDR3 spans 15 amino acids. Trimming stripped 3 bases from V and 0 bases from J, with 9 bases between. Germline CDR1 MNHNS, CDR2 SASEGT. The CDR3 region has the DNA TGTGCCAGCAGTGAGCAGTCCCATAGCAATCAGCCCCAGCATTTT. It codes for CASSEQSHSNQPQHF.

The V call is TRBV7-3, the J call TRBJ2-7, with 12 bases identical to TRBD2. The trim removed 5 bases at V and 3 bases at J, leaving 5 bases unmatched. This CDR3 contains 15 residues. The germline gives CDR1 SGHTA, CDR2 FQGTGA. The CDR3 sequence: CASSRGLAGLYEQYF. Here the CDR3 DNA reads TGTGCCAGCAGCAGAGGACTAGCGGGGCTCTACGAGCAGTACTTC.

Concerning this clone: Other DNA sequences in this specimen translate into the identical CDR3. DNA of the CDR3: TGTGCCAGCAGCGAGGGACAGGGCCGCTCCTATAATTCACCCCTCCACTTT. The encoded protein is CASSEGQGRSYNSPLHF. The chain employs TRBV9 and TRBJ1-6; the match to TRBD1 covers 9 bases. This CDR3 contains 17 residues. CDR1 SGDLS and CDR2 YYNGEE come from the germline V gene. V shed 3 bases and J 0 bases; nucleotides not matched to a gene: 4.

This clone occurred once. The V gene is TRBV6-6, the J gene TRBJ2-7; the D gene is possibly TRBD1 (6 bases). Per the germline V gene, CDR1 is MNHNY and CDR2 is SVGAGI (reference sequence). V was pared by 5 bases and J by 2 bases, with 10 bases between. The CDR3 sequence is 13 residues long. CDR3 loop: CASSSGQTYEQYF. The CDR3 region has the DNA TGTGCCAGCAGTAGTGGACAGACCTACGAGCAGTACTTC.

The chain recombines TRBV4-1 with TRBJ2-3, with D maybe TRBD1 (5 bases). This CDR3 comprises 14 residues. With 5 bases removed from V and 0 bases from J, the gap between germline ends came to 9 bases. Germline V lookup: CDR1 MGHRA, CDR2 YSYEKL. Here the CDR3 reads CASSYGHSTDTQYF. CDR3 DNA: TGCGCCAGCAGCTACGGACACAGCACAGATACGCAGTATTTT.

With respect to this clone: Other DNA variants within this sample encode the same CDR3. The chain links TRBV18 to TRBJ2-7, with D unclear. V gave up 0 bases and J gave up 0 bases, with 3 bases separating them. The V gene's germline CDR1 is KGHSH and CDR2 LQKENI. This CDR3 region has 13 residues. Here the CDR3 reads CASSPPSSYEQYF. The CDR3 DNA reads TGTGCCAGCTCACCACCGAGCTCCTACGAGCAGTACTTC.

The gene calls are TRBV7-6 and TRBJ2-7, with a tentative D call TRBD2 (7 bases). Germline lookup yields CDR1 SGHVS and CDR2 FNYEAQ. CDR3 length: 15 residues. V lost 1 base, J lost 2 bases, and 12 bases lay in between. The CDR3 DNA follows: TGTGCCAGCAGCTTAGATGGGGGGGGCCCCTACGAGCAGTACTTC. Residues: CASSLDGGGPYEQYF.

This clone was detected only once. The chain is built from TRBV19 and TRBJ1-1; 9 nucleotides agree with TRBD1. Germline CDR1 is LNHDA and CDR2 is SQIVND (reference sequence). The CDR3 is 14 amino acids. The trim removed 3 bases at V and 3 bases at J, leaving 2 bases unmatched. As DNA, the CDR3 is TGTGCCAGTAGTATCACAGGGGGCTACACTGAAGCTTTCTTT. Its translation is CASSITGGYTEAFF. Supplemented by reference TRBV19 and TRBJ1-1, the full variable domain reads DGGITQSPKYLFRKEGQNVTLSCEQNLNHDAMYWYRQDPGQGLRLIYYSQIVNDFQKGDIAEGYSVSREKKESFPLTVTSAQKNPTAFYLCASSITGGYTEAFFGQGTRLTVV.

The V gene is TRBV5-1, the J gene TRBJ2-5; D is undetermined. V shed 4 bases and J shed 5 bases, with 21 bases lying between them. CDR1 SGHRS and CDR2 YFSETQ come from the germline V gene. CDR3 length equals 16 residues. The CDR3 nucleotides read TGCGCCAGCAGCCTAAACCCCCTATCCTTGGTGGAGACCCAGTACTTC. Residues: CASSLNPLSLVETQYF.

The chain joins TRBV18 to TRBJ1-2; D ambiguous. V was trimmed by 0 bases and J by 4 bases, leaving 9 bases between them. CDR3 length equals 14 residues. Germline CDR1 KGHSH, CDR2 LQKENI. In nucleotides, the CDR3 is TGTGCCAGCTCACCACCGGGCGTAAGCTATGGCTACACCTTC. Protein sequence: CASSPPGVSYGYTF.

The rearrangement joins TRBV28 to TRBJ1-2; D not certain. There are 13 residues in the CDR3. Germline lookup yields CDR1 MDHEN and CDR2 SYDVKM. The V end was cut by 6 bases, the J end by 8 bases, with 16 bases between. CDR3 loop: CASSPGLLRGYTF. In DNA form, the CDR3 reads TGTGCCAGCAGCCCAGGACTACTGAGGGGCTACACCTTC.